These 24 T cell receptor beta chains came from one sample sequenced in a study of cytotoxic CD8 clonotypes in ibrutinib-treated CLL. The assay was immunoSEQ multiplex PCR, and TCRdb's table has in-frame clones only and misses some. The data contain 97,000 or so clones, about 78% of them singletons. Material: PBMCs, obtained after 12 months of ibrutinib treatment. All receptors come from a human donor with chronic lymphocytic leukemia.

This clone was seen only a few times. J is TRBJ1-5 and V is TRBV7-8, with unresolved D. CDR1 and CDR2 (germline): SGHVS, FQNEAQ. The CDR3 sequence is 15 residues long. V lost 1 base to trimming and J lost 1 base, with 8 bases between them. CDR3 DNA sequence: TGTGCCAGCAGCTTAGGCGCGCGGAGCAATCAGCCCCAGCATTTT. Amino acids: CASSLGARSNQPQHF.

The chain uses TRBV27 and TRBJ2-1; the match to TRBD1 covers 9 bases. Germline lookup yields CDR1 MNHEY and CDR2 SMNVEV (reference sequence). The junction had 5 bases not matched to a gene; V was cut back by 3 bases and J by 8 bases. This CDR3 spans 14 amino acids. The CDR3 loop is CASSLTGGPYEQFF. CDR3 coding DNA: TGTGCCAGCAGTTTGACAGGGGGTCCCTATGAGCAGTTCTTC.

The V call is TRBV4-2, the J call TRBJ2-3, with 7 bases matching TRBD2. Unmatched junction bases numbered 2, after V lost 5 bases and J lost 0 bases. The length of the CDR3 is 14 residues. In germline, CDR1 is LGHNA, CDR2 YNFKEQ. CDR3 sequence: CASSSSGSTDTQYF. Written as DNA, the CDR3 is TGTGCCAGCAGCTCTAGCGGTAGCACAGATACGCAGTATTTT.

This chain links TRBV6-4 with TRBJ2-7; either TRBD1 or TRBD2 may supply D (5 bases each). Germline V CDR1 and CDR2: MRHNA, SNTAGT. The CDR3 loop spans 13 amino acids. The V gene lost 3 bases and the J gene lost 3 bases, with 9 bases spanning the gap. The CDR3 loop is CASSEGEFYEQYF. The CDR3, as DNA: TGTGCCAGCAGTGAAGGGGAGTTCTACGAGCAGTACTTC.

The genes are TRBV5-1 and TRBJ1-1; D uncertain. The germline V gene has CDR1 SGHRS and CDR2 YFSETQ. Trimming left V 0 bases short and J 1 base short, with 7 bases between. The CDR3 spans 14 residues. The CDR3, as DNA: TGCGCCAGCAGCTTGGAACGGGCGAACACTGAAGCTTTCTTT. It yields the protein CASSLERANTEAFF.

V gene TRBV7-9 combines with J gene TRBJ2-1; D is ambiguous. Trimming cost V 0 bases and J 0 bases, with 12 bases left between them. Germline V gene sequence: CDR1 SEHNR, CDR2 FQNEAQ (reference sequence). The CDR3 is 17 residues long. CDR3 region: CASSLAVSLSSYNEQFF. CDR3 in DNA: TGTGCCAGCAGCTTAGCGGTTAGCCTCAGCTCCTACAATGAGCAGTTCTTC.

CDR3 DNA sequence: TGTGCCAGCAGTCAAAGGAGAAGTGGGCAAGAGACCCAGTACTTC. This sequence encodes CASSQRRSGQETQYF. The chain employs TRBV6-5 and TRBJ2-5; D remains ambiguous. Germline assignment: CDR1 MNHEY and CDR2 SVGAGI. The CDR3 runs to 15 residues. V lost 5 bases, J lost 2 bases, and 15 bases lay in between.

This rearrangement joins TRBV4-2 to TRBJ1-2; D is unresolved. Germline CDR1 LGHNA, CDR2 YNFKEQ. V shed 0 bases and J shed 4 bases, with 15 bases lying between them. This CDR3 is 16 amino acids long. Here the CDR3 DNA reads TGTGCCAGCAGCCAAGAAGAGGGCGGATCCCTCTATGGCTACACCTTC. Protein sequence: CASSQEEGGSLYGYTF.

The V gene is TRBV7-2, the J gene TRBJ2-7; TRBD1 might be the D (5 bases). Trimming removed 7 bases from V and 3 bases from J, with 16 bases in between. Germline-derived CDR1 and CDR2 are SGHTA and FQGNSA. This CDR3 contains 14 residues. The CDR3 nucleotides read TGTGCCAGCACCCTCCCCCCGACAGACTACGAGCAGTACTTC. This encodes CASTLPPTDYEQYF.

The V gene is TRBV7-2, the J gene TRBJ2-1; possible D gene TRBD2, 6 bases. This CDR3 region has 14 residues. Trimming stripped 5 bases from V and 4 bases from J, with 12 bases between. CDR1 is SGHTA, CDR2 FQGNSA, per germline. This chain's CDR3 is CASSPLAGYNEQFF. Written as DNA, the CDR3 is TGTGCCAGCAGCCCTCTGGCGGGGTACAATGAGCAGTTCTTC.

This chain connects TRBV5-1 to TRBJ1-5; 8 bases match TRBD1. Germline trimming cut 0 bases from V and 7 bases from J; bases unmatched to any gene: 6. Looked up from germline, CDR1 is SGHRS and CDR2 is YFSETQ. The CDR3 has 15 amino acids. The CDR3 region has the DNA TGCGCCAGCAGCTTGGGACAGGGGAGCGGGCAGCCCCAGCATTTT. Translated: CASSLGQGSGQPQHF.

The J gene is TRBJ1-4, the V gene TRBV5-1; D remains ambiguous. Per germline, CDR1 SGHRS and CDR2 YFSETQ. This CDR3 contains 14 residues. Trimming removed 2 bases from V and 8 bases from J, with 13 bases in between. The CDR3 sequence: CASSFAGYGEKLFF. For the CDR3, the DNA is TGCGCCAGCAGCTTCGCCGGGTACGGGGAAAAACTGTTTTTT.

The CDR3 protein is CAWQETGGPYGYTF. For the CDR3, the DNA is TGTGCCTGGCAAGAGACAGGGGGCCCCTATGGCTACACCTTC. The chain carries TRBV30 and TRBJ1-2, with TRBD1 matching 10 bases. The J segment lost 4 bases and the V segment lost 5 bases, leaving 7 bases of the junction unmatched. The CDR3 is made up of 14 amino acids. CDR1 is GTSNPN and CDR2 is SVGIG in the germline V gene (reference sequence).

The chain links TRBV28 to TRBJ1-2; TRBD1 might be the D (5 bases). The CDR3 loop spans 14 amino acids. Looked up from germline, CDR1 is MDHEN and CDR2 is SYDVKM. Trimming removed 1 base at V and 4 bases at J, with 10 bases between. CDR3 sequence (DNA): TGTGCCAGCAGTTTATCTGGGGGATCCTATGGCTACACCTTC. Translation: CASSLSGGSYGYTF.

J is TRBJ1-1 and V is TRBV10-3; 8 bases align to TRBD1. Unmatched junction bases numbered 3, after V lost 8 bases and J lost 1 base. The CDR3 covers 13 residues. Germline values: CDR1 ENHRY, CDR2 SYGVKD. The CDR3 region has the DNA TGTGCCATCGCGGGACAGGCGAACACTGAAGCTTTCTTT. Translated, it gives CAIAGQANTEAFF.

As to this clone: Different DNA sequences within this sample yield the same CDR3. This rearrangement joins TRBV5-1 to TRBJ2-7; 8 nucleotides match TRBD1. The CDR3 runs 14 residues. In germline, CDR1 is SGHRS, CDR2 YFSETQ. V lost 0 bases to trimming and J lost 2 bases; unmatched junction nucleotides: 1. The CDR3 loop reads CASSLVDRAYEQYF. The CDR3 DNA sequence: TGCGCCAGCAGCTTGGTGGACAGGGCCTACGAGCAGTACTTC. Supplemented by reference TRBV5-1 and TRBJ2-7, the full variable domain reads KAGVTQTPRYLIKTRGQQVTLSCSPISGHRSVSWYQQTPGQGLQFLFEYFSETQRNKGNFPGRFSGRQFSNSRSEMNVSTLELGDSALYLCASSLVDRAYEQYFGPGTRLTVT.

This chain links TRBV7-9 with TRBJ2-7; D unclear. V was trimmed by 5 bases and J by 5 bases, leaving 13 bases between them. The CDR3 loop spans 13 amino acids. The germline gives CDR1 SEHNR, CDR2 FQNEAQ (reference sequence). The CDR3 sequence is CASSPSGPHEQYF. The CDR3 nucleotides are TGTGCCAGCAGCCCCTCTGGTCCCCACGAGCAGTACTTC.

The V and J genes are TRBV11-3 and TRBJ2-6; possibly TRBD1 for D (6 bases). The germline V and J ends were trimmed by 4 bases and 3 bases, with 19 bases remaining between them. Germline values: CDR1 SGHNT, CDR2 YENEEA. The CDR3 consists of 18 residues. CDR3 sequence (DNA): TGTGCCAGCAGCTCCCCCCTAGGACAGCCTAATGGGGCCAACGTCCTGACTTTC. Its protein is CASSSPLGQPNGANVLTF.

The gene calls are TRBV9 and TRBJ1-4; 9 nucleotides align to TRBD1. V was clipped by 4 bases and J by 8 bases; unmatched bases: 9. CDR3 size: 15 residues. Germline V gene data show CDR1 as SGDLS and CDR2 as YYNGEE. The CDR3 DNA reads as TGTGCCAGCAGCCCTCGGGACAGGGACACGGAAAAACTGTTTTTT. It is translated as CASSPRDRDTEKLFF.

V is TRBV5-1 and J is TRBJ1-6; 7 positions match TRBD1. This CDR3 has 15 residues. V was clipped by 4 bases and J by 5 bases; unmatched bases: 6. Germline assignment: CDR1 SGHRS and CDR2 YFSETQ. In nucleotides, the CDR3 is TGCGCCAGCAGCAGTGGGGACAGAAATAATTCACCCCTCCACTTT. Translating gives CASSSGDRNNSPLHF.

This clone was found once. CDR3 in DNA: TGTGCCAGCAGACCTACACCACAGGGTGGCACTGAAGCTTTCTTT. It codes for CASRPTPQGGTEAFF. The V call is TRBV6-5, the J call TRBJ1-1; possible D gene TRBD1, 6 bases. Per germline, CDR1 MNHEY and CDR2 SVGAGI. The CDR3 has 15 residues. Deletions cut 6 bases from V and 4 bases from J, with 18 bases between.

The chain links TRBV5-6 to TRBJ2-5; 12 nucleotides line up with TRBD2. J gave up 5 bases and V 0 bases, and 8 bases lay outside the gene matches. CDR3 length equals 17 residues. Germline loops: CDR1 SGHDT, CDR2 YYEEEE. CDR3 region: CASSLGLAGGLSETQYF. In DNA form, the CDR3 reads TGTGCCAGCAGCTTGGGGCTAGCGGGGGGGCTGAGTGAGACCCAGTACTTC.

This clone has only a few counts. Mismatch with germline at one junction end may stem from a read error. The chain has TRBV18 and TRBJ2-5, with D possibly being TRBD2 (6 bases). The CDR3 totals 15 residues. Looked up from germline, CDR1 is KGHSH and CDR2 is LQKENI. CDR3 in DNA: TGTGCCAGCTCACCCGGGAGTGAGGCCCAAGGGACCCAGTACTTC. Encoded protein: CASSPGSEAQGTQYF.

CDR3 bases: TGTGCCAGCAGCTTAGTCGGACTCGGAAACACCATATATTTT. Translating gives CASSLVGLGNTIYF. The rearrangement links TRBV7-9 to TRBJ1-3, with D uncertain. The germline CDR1 and CDR2 sequences are SEHNR and FQNEAQ (reference sequence). The CDR3 runs 14 residues. V shed 1 base and J shed 4 bases, with 8 bases lying between them.